The 19 T cell receptor beta chains in this list originate from one sample, sequenced in a study of Ad26.COV2.S vaccination and SARS-CoV-2 variants. TCRdb's copy holds only in-frame clones and misses some; the assay was immunoSEQ multiplex PCR. The table has around 340,000 clones, about 88% seen once. Specified treatment: some 20 received Ad26.COV2.S at low or high dose, single or two shots; about 5 received placebo; per-sample allocation not given. After the first vaccine or placebo injection, samples were drawn on day 63. The material sequenced was peripheral blood, taken in a trial of Ad26.COV2.S vaccine versus placebo. The receptors shown here come from a person aged 18 to 65 who received the Ad26.COV2.S COVID-19 vaccine or a placebo.

This chain links TRBV7-2 with TRBJ2-1; 7 bases are a match to TRBD1. Germline V gene sequence: CDR1 SGHTA, CDR2 FQGNSA. With V trimmed by 5 bases and J by 3 bases, 7 bases remained unmatched. This CDR3 has 15 amino acids. The CDR3 DNA sequence: TGTGCCAGCAGCCGGGGACAGAGAATCTACAATGAGCAGTTCTTC. This translates into CASSRGQRIYNEQFF.

The V and J genes are TRBV12-5 and TRBJ2-1; D might be TRBD1 (6 bases). The V gene lost 6 bases and the J gene lost 0 bases, with 15 bases spanning the gap. The CDR3 covers 16 residues. Germline-derived CDR1 and CDR2 are LGHNT and FRNRAP. The CDR3 loop is CASGATGRSSYNEQFF. In nucleotides, the CDR3 is TGTGCTAGTGGGGCCACAGGGAGAAGCTCCTACAATGAGCAGTTCTTC.

The chain has TRBV4-3 and TRBJ2-3, with unresolved D. Germline CDR1 LGHNA, CDR2 YSLEER. CDR3 length: 16 residues. Trimming cost V 6 bases and J 4 bases, with 20 bases left between them. CDR3 in amino acids: CASSLDTREWADTQYF. Here the CDR3 DNA reads TGCGCCAGCAGTCTCGACACCCGTGAGTGGGCAGATACGCAGTATTTT.

This clone was recorded only once. V gene TRBV7-6 combines with J gene TRBJ1-1; no clear D. Looked up from germline, CDR1 is SGHVS and CDR2 is FNYEAQ. Trimming pared 0 bases from V and 3 bases from J, leaving 20 bases between. The CDR3 covers 18 residues. CDR3 DNA: TGTGCCAGCAGCTTAGCGGCAGGAGGGCTTCGTCGGGACACTGAAGCTTTCTTT. This translates into CASSLAAGGLRRDTEAFF.

The rearrangement uses TRBV28 and TRBJ2-7; TRBD2 matches 11 bases. Germline V CDR1 and CDR2: MDHEN, SYDVKM. Losses at the gene ends were 5 bases for V and 1 base for J; bases not matched to a gene: 10. The CDR3 extends over 17 amino acids. CDR3 sequence reads: CASSGETGLAVSYEQYF. DNA for the CDR3: TGTGCCAGCAGTGGAGAGACGGGACTAGCGGTTTCCTACGAGCAGTACTTC.

This clone was picked up a small number of times. J is TRBJ1-1 and V is TRBV5-5; no clear D. The CDR3 loop spans 15 amino acids. Trimming stripped 4 bases from V and 0 bases from J, with 13 bases between. The germline V gene has CDR1 SGHKS and CDR2 YYEKEE (reference sequence). CDR3 region: CASSPRAPMNTEAFF. The CDR3 region has the DNA TGTGCCAGCAGCCCCCGCGCCCCGATGAACACTGAAGCTTTCTTT.

V usage is TRBV28 and J usage is TRBJ2-7; 10 bases are shared with TRBD1. Germline V gene lookup returns CDR1 MDHEN and CDR2 SYDVKM. V was pared by 9 bases and J by 7 bases, with 6 bases of the junction left unmatched. This CDR3 is 12 amino acids long. The CDR3 nucleotides read TGTGCCAGTGGGACAGGGGCGAGGGAGCAGTACTTC. Encoded protein: CASGTGAREQYF.

This sequence joins TRBV3-1 (or the pseudogene TRBV3-2) and TRBJ1-1, with D maybe TRBD1 (5 bases). There are 15 residues in the CDR3. The germline CDR1 and CDR2 sequences are LGHDT and YNNKEL (reference sequence). Trimming took 4 bases from V and 3 from J, leaving 15 bases between them. The CDR3 sequence is CASSLSPGGDTEAFF. The CDR3 DNA follows: TGTGCCAGCAGCCTGTCCCCCGGGGGGGACACTGAAGCTTTCTTT.

This clone was seen a handful of times. The chain has TRBV28 and TRBJ1-5; D gene unclear. The V end was cut by 6 bases, the J end by 4 bases, with 10 bases between. This CDR3 has 13 amino acids. Germline V lookup: CDR1 MDHEN, CDR2 SYDVKM. CDR3 residues: CASRWTENQPQHF. CDR3 in DNA: TGTGCCAGCAGATGGACGGAGAATCAGCCCCAGCATTTT.

The chain uses TRBV5-4 and TRBJ1-4; D is uncertain. This CDR3 region has 16 residues. Trimming removed 0 bases at V and 6 bases at J, with 15 bases between. From germline, CDR1 is SGHNT and CDR2 YYREEE (reference sequence). The CDR3 DNA is TGTGCCAGCAGCTTGGGGGCATACGCTTTGGATGAAAAACTGTTTTTT. This sequence encodes CASSLGAYALDEKLFF.

The table lists this clone with a few counts. The rearrangement links TRBV29-1 to TRBJ2-3; D not certain. This CDR3 comprises 16 residues. V was cut by 0 bases and J by 0 bases, with 13 bases left in between. Germline values: CDR1 SQVTM, CDR2 ANQGSEA. The CDR3 spells CSVEDRGRLSTDTQYF. The CDR3 region has the DNA TGCAGCGTTGAAGATAGAGGCCGGCTCAGCACAGATACGCAGTATTTT.

The count of this clone is one. The chain links TRBV11-3 to TRBJ1-6; TRBD1 matches at 7 bases. Germline V CDR1 and CDR2: SGHNT, YENEEA. This CDR3 spans 17 amino acids. V was clipped by 3 bases and J by 3 bases; unmatched bases: 8. The CDR3 nucleotides read TGTGCCAGCAGCTTCGTCCCGGGACAGAACTATAATTCACCCCTCCACTTT. It is translated as CASSFVPGQNYNSPLHF.

The rearrangement links TRBV2 to TRBJ1-6; D gene unclear. V was shortened by 7 bases and J by 8 bases, with 12 bases between the two germline ends. Germline V gene data show CDR1 as SNHLY and CDR2 as FYNNEI. This CDR3 has 13 residues. CDR3 sequence: CASIPNPDSPLHF. CDR3 DNA: TGTGCCAGCATCCCGAATCCTGATTCACCCCTCCACTTT.

The chain uses TRBV2 and TRBJ1-1; a weak D match, TRBD1 (5 bases). V was cut by 7 bases and J by 4 bases, with 13 bases left in between. The CDR3 loop spans 13 amino acids. Germline V gives CDR1 SNHLY, CDR2 FYNNEI. CDR3 loop: CASKRLGGTEAFF. DNA for the CDR3: TGTGCCAGCAAAAGGTTGGGGGGCACTGAAGCTTTCTTT.

This chain links TRBV27 with TRBJ2-2, with 8 bases matching TRBD1. The junction had 8 bases not matched to a gene; V was cut back by 4 bases and J by 1 base. CDR1 and CDR2 (germline): MNHEY, SMNVEV (reference sequence). There are 17 residues in the CDR3. The CDR3 region is CASSWSIGTGNTGELFF. DNA of the CDR3: TGTGCCAGCAGTTGGTCAATTGGGACAGGGAACACCGGGGAGCTGTTTTTT.

The chain combines TRBV12-3 or TRBV12-4 with TRBJ1-1; D gene uncertain. Trimming cost V 3 bases and J 3 bases, with 5 bases left between them. The CDR3 length is 12 residues. DNA of the CDR3: TGTGCCAGCAGTTTTCGGCACACTGAAGCTTTCTTT. Protein product: CASSFRHTEAFF.

This chain joins TRBV6-5 and TRBJ2-7; D may match TRBD1 or TRBD2 (5 bases each). Germline V gene lookup returns CDR1 MNHEY and CDR2 SVGAGI. The CDR3 loop spans 12 amino acids. The germline V and J ends were trimmed by 7 bases and 4 bases, with 11 bases remaining between them. This CDR3 reads CASMGVGYEQYF. The CDR3 DNA reads as TGTGCCAGCATGGGGGTAGGGTACGAGCAGTACTTC.

The chain uses TRBV6-4 and TRBJ1-2; no clear D. V shed 5 bases and J shed 4 bases, with 8 bases lying between them. The germline gives CDR1 MRHNA, CDR2 SNTAGT. The CDR3 sequence is 12 residues long. CDR3 nucleotides: TGTGCCAGCAGTCAAGAGGGCTATGGCTACACCTTC. This codes for CASSQEGYGYTF.

The sample holds one count of this clone. The J gene is TRBJ1-5, the V gene TRBV10-3; D ambiguous. CDR1 ENHRY and CDR2 SYGVKD come from the germline V gene. Trimming stripped 7 bases from V and 0 bases from J, with 7 bases between. The CDR3 sequence is 13 residues long. In nucleotides, the CDR3 is TGTGCCATCACCGGGGATAGCAATCAGCCCCAGCATTTT. Translated, it gives CAITGDSNQPQHF.